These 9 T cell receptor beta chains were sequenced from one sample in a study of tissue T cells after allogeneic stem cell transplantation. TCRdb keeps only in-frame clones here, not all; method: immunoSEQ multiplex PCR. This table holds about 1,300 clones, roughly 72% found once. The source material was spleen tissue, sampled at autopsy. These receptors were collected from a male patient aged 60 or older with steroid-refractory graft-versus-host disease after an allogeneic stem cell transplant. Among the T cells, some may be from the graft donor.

The CDR3 region is CASARGGRGNGEQFF. The CDR3 DNA reads TGTGCCAGCGCCCGGGGGGGCCGAGGAAATGGTGAGCAGTTCTTC. The rearrangement links TRBV18 to TRBJ2-1, with 8 bases lining up with TRBD2. This CDR3 is built from 15 residues. V lost 8 bases, J lost 9 bases, and 15 bases stayed unmatched. Germline-derived CDR1 and CDR2 are KGHSH and LQKENI.

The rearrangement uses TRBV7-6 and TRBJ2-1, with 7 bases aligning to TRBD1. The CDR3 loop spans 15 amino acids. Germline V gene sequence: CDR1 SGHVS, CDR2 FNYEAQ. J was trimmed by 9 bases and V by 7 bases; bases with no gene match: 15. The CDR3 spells CASTGGQGVVGEQFF. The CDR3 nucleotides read TGTGCCAGCACCGGTGGGCAGGGGGTCGTAGGTGAGCAGTTCTTC.

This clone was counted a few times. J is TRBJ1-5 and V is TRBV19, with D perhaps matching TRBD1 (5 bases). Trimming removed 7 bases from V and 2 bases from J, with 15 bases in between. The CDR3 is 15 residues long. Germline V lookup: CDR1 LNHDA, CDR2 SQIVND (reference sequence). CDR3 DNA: TGTGCCAGTACCCTCCGAAGGGGTGGCAATCAGCCCCAGCATTTT. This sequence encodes CASTLRRGGNQPQHF. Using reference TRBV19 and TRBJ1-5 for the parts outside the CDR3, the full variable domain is DGGITQSPKYLFRKEGQNVTLSCEQNLNHDAMYWYRQDPGQGLRLIYYSQIVNDFQKGDIAEGYSVSREKKESFPLTVTSAQKNPTAFYLCASTLRRGGNQPQHFGDGTRLSIL.

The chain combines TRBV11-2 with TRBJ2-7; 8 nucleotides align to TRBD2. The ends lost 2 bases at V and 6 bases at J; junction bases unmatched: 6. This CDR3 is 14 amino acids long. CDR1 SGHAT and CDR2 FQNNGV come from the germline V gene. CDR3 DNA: TGTGCCAGCAGCTTAAGGCGGGGGGCAGGCGAGCAGTACTTC. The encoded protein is CASSLRRGAGEQYF.

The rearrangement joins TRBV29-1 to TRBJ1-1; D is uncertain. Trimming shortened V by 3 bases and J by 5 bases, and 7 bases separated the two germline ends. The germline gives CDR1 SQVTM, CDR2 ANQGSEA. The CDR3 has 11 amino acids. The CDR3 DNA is TGCAGCGTTGACGTAGGGACTGAAGCTTTCTTT. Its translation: CSVDVGTEAFF.

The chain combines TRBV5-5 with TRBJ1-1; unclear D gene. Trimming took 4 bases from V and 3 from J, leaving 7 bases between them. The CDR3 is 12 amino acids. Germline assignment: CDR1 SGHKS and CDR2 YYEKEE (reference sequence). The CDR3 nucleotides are TGTGCCAGCAGCCCGGCGGACACTGAAGCTTTCTTT. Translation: CASSPADTEAFF.

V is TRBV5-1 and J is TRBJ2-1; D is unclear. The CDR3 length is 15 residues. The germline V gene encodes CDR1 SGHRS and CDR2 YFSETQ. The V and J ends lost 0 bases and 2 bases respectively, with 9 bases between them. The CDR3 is CASSLDVFTYNEQFF. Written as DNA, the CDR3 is TGCGCCAGCAGCTTGGACGTATTTACCTACAATGAGCAGTTCTTC.

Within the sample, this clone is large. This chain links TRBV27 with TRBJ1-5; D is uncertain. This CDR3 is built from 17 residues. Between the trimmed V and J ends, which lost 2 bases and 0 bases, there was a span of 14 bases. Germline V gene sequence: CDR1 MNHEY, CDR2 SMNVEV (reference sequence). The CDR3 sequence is CASSLGSPRYSNQPQHF. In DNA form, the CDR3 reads TGTGCCAGCAGTTTAGGATCTCCCCGATATAGCAATCAGCCCCAGCATTTT.

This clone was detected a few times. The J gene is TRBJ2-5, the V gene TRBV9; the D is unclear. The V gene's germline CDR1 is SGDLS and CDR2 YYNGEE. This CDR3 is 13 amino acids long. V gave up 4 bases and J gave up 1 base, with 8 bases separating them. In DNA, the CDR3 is TGTGCCAGCAGCCCAAACCCCCAAGAGACCCAGTACTTC. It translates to CASSPNPQETQYF. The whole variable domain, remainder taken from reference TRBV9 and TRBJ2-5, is DSGVTQTPKHLITATGQRVTLRCSPRSGDLSVYWYQQSLDQGLQFLIQYYNGEERAKGNILERFSAQQFPDLHSELNLSSLELGDSALYFCASSPNPQETQYFGPGTRLLVL.